A selection of T cell receptor beta chains follows, all from one sample in a study of T cells in Graves' hyperthyroidism and ophthalmopathy. TCRdb used MiXCR to reprocess the multiplex PCR reads, holding one entry per CDR3 protein. The sample has 500,000 to 800,000 distinct CDR3 sequences; 14% are singletons. The sequenced sample was blood. All receptors derive from a woman aged 45-65 years with Graves' ophthalmopathy. The CDR3 runs from the conserved cysteine through the conserved F or W. A D gene is named only where the DNA matches it firmly. Clone size appears in some rows only: once, few, many, or a class for an expanded clone.

d_call	v_call	j_call	clone_size	cdr3_aa	cdr3_nt
.	TRBV10-2	TRBJ2-3	.	CASSESGAGFSTDTQYF	TGCGCCAGCAGTGAGTCAGGGGCGGGTTTTAGCACAGATACGCAGTATTTT
TRBD2	TRBV6-1	TRBJ2-1	few	CASSEADVREGYNEQFF	TGTGCCAGCAGTGAAGCGGATGTGAGGGAGGGCTACAATGAGCAGTTCTTC
.	TRBV20-1	TRBJ2-3	few	CSARAGWSEFTGRDFKRSDTQYF	TGCAGTGCTAGAGCCGGGTGGTCCGAATTCACAGGGAGGGATTTCAAGAGATCAGATACGCAGTATTTT
TRBD2	TRBV6-2/TRBV6-3	TRBJ2-4	.	CASSYGGGRDIQYF	TGTGCCAGCAGTTACGGGGGGGGGAGGGACATTCAGTACTTC
TRBD2	TRBV4-1	TRBJ2-3	.	CASSQTGLAGVVRDTQYF	TGCGCCAGCAGCCAAACGGGACTAGCGGGAGTTGTTCGAGATACGCAGTATTTT
.	TRBV18	TRBJ1-1	many	CASSPKQGLNTEAFF	TGTGCCAGCTCACCAAAACAGGGTTTGAACACTGAAGCTTTCTTT
.	TRBV29-1	TRBJ1-1	many	CSVRGGANTEAFF	TGCAGCGTTCGGGGAGGCGCGAACACTGAAGCTTTCTTT
.	TRBV6-2/TRBV6-3	TRBJ2-1	few	CASSYPQIVGSYNEQFF	TGTGCCAGCAGTTACCCACAGATCGTGGGCTCCTACAATGAGCAGTTCTTC
.	TRBV20-1	TRBJ2-7	few	CSATATASSYEQYF	TGCAGTGCAACCGCGACAGCGAGCTCCTACGAGCAGTACTTC
TRBD1	TRBV18	TRBJ1-1	many	CASRGAGGNTEAFF	TGTGCCAGCCGAGGAGCAGGGGGCAACACTGAAGCTTTCTTT
.	TRBV12-3/TRBV12-4	TRBJ1-5	many	CASSLALMGQPQHF	TGTGCCAGCAGTTTAGCGCTAATGGGTCAGCCCCAGCATTTT
.	TRBV6-2/TRBV6-3	TRBJ2-3	many	CASSRSVSRRTDTQYF	TGTGCCAGCAGTCGGAGCGTTAGTAGGAGGACAGATACGCAGTATTTT
TRBD2	TRBV20-1	TRBJ2-1	many	CSARYSGDYNEQFF	TGCAGTGCTAGGTATAGCGGGGACTACAATGAGCAGTTCTTC
.	TRBV12-3/TRBV12-4	TRBJ2-2	many	CASSFHGHTGELFF	TGTGCCAGCAGTTTCCACGGTCACACCGGGGAGCTGTTTTTT
.	TRBV2	TRBJ2-7	many	CASSAQGWEQYF	TGTGCCAGCAGTGCGCAGGGGTGGGAGCAGTACTTC
.	TRBV5-4	TRBJ2-2	.	CASSTYRNTGELFF	TGTGCCAGCAGCACCTACAGGAACACCGGGGAGCTGTTTTTT
TRBD1	TRBV7-9	TRBJ1-6	many	CASSLAGTGEPPLHF	TGTGCCAGCAGCTTAGCCGGGACAGGGGAACCACCCCTCCACTTT
.	TRBV7-8	TRBJ2-1	many	CASSASRDNYNEQFF	TGTGCCAGCAGCGCCAGCCGGGACAACTACAATGAGCAGTTCTTC
.	TRBV3-1	TRBJ2-5	few	CASSQVLDETQYF	TGTGCCAGCAGCCAAGTTCTAGATGAGACCCAGTACTTC
TRBD1	TRBV5-1	TRBJ2-7	many	CASSPRDRGNEQYF	TGCGCCAGCAGCCCCCGGGACAGGGGAAACGAGCAGTACTTC
TRBD1	TRBV10-1	TRBJ1-2	.	CASNGRDRGPCFPVPYGYTF	TGCGCCAGCAACGGAAGGGACAGGGGACCCTGTTTTCCTGTTCCGTATGGCTACACCTTC
TRBD1	TRBV7-9	TRBJ1-4	few	CASSLEIRTGEGISTNEKLFF	TGTGCCAGCAGCTTAGAGATTAGGACAGGGGAAGGGATATCCACTAATGAAAAACTGTTTTTT
.	TRBV7-9	TRBJ2-1	many	CASSTYRLRVTEQFF	TGTGCCAGCAGCACTTACCGCCTAAGGGTGACTGAGCAGTTCTTC
TRBD2	TRBV14	TRBJ2-7	few	CASSQDVVAGREQYF	TGTGCCAGCAGCCAAGATGTAGTAGCGGGACGCGAGCAGTACTTC
.	TRBV20-1	TRBJ2-7	.	CSARDEGPHEQYF	TGCAGTGCTAGAGACGAAGGGCCCCACGAGCAGTACTTC
.	TRBV20-1	TRBJ2-7	many	CSATTGTCTYEQYF	TGCAGTGCAACGACCGGGACATGTACCTACGAGCAGTACTTC